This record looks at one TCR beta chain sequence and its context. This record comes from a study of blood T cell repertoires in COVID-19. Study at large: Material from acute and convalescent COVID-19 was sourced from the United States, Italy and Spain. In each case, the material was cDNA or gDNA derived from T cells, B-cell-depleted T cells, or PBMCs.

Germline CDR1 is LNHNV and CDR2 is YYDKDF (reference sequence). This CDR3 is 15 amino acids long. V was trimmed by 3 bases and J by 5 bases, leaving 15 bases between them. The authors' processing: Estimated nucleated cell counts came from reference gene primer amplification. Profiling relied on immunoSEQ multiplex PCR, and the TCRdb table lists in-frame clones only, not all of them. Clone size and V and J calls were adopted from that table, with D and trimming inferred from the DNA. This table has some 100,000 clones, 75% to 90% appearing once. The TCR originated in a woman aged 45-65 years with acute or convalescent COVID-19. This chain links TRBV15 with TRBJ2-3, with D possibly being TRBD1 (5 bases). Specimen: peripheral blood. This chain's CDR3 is CATSSQGNRKDTQYF. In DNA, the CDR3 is TGTGCCACCAGCAGTCAGGGTAACCGTAAAGATACGCAGTATTTT.